Sequencing of this T cell receptor beta chain was carried out in a study of response to subunit inactivated influenza vaccine. In this sample, this clonotype turned up many times. This CDR3 is built from 16 residues. Germline V gene sequence: CDR1 ENHRY, CDR2 SYGVKD. With V trimmed by 3 bases and J by 6 bases, 10 bases remained unmatched. TCRdb reanalysed the RT-PCR reads using MiXCR and keeps one entry per CDR3 protein. The sample records more than 400,000 distinct CDR3 sequences, 6.5% to 8% being singletons. Here the sequenced sample was PBMCs from blood, taken 23 months after vaccination. The sequence came from a man between 50 and 75 years old who received an inactivated influenza vaccine. The genes are TRBV10-3 and TRBJ2-2; 7 bases match TRBD2. Here the CDR3 reads CAISDRTSDGAGELFF. The CDR3 coding sequence is TGTGCCATCAGTGACAGGACTAGTGATGGTGCCGGGGAGCTGTTTTTT.